Each of the 5 T cell receptor beta chains below was sequenced from the same sample in a study of beta chain features in type 1 diabetes. As every portion of the isolated RNA was reverse transcribed, the sequencing read expressed TCRB transcripts. Repertoires were generated with immunoSEQ multiplex PCR, while TCRdb's copy carries only in-frame clones and drops some. The sample holds about 110,000 clones, approximately 39% seen once. Input material: stem cell memory CD4+ T cells from blood. The receptors originated from a woman between 18 and 29 years old in good health.

The V call is TRBV7-2, the J call TRBJ2-5, with 10 bases matching TRBD2. Germline CDR1 and CDR2: SGHTA and FQGNSA. This CDR3 has 18 residues. V was clipped by 0 bases and J by 5 bases; unmatched bases: 12. CDR3 amino acids: CASSLAIESGRARETQYF. The CDR3 DNA sequence: TGTGCCAGCAGCTTAGCGATAGAGAGCGGGAGGGCGCGGGAGACCCAGTACTTC.

The chain recombines TRBV10-3 with TRBJ2-6; a weak D match, TRBD1 (6 bases). Germline CDR1 reads ENHRY; CDR2 reads SYGVKD. This CDR3 has 14 residues. Trimming pared 11 bases from V and 2 bases from J, leaving 13 bases between. CDR3 sequence reads: CASREGAGANVLTF. As DNA, the CDR3 is TGTGCCTCCCGTGAGGGGGCTGGGGCCAACGTCCTGACTTTC.

This clone was counted between two and nine times. The J gene is TRBJ1-5, the V gene TRBV7-9, with TRBD1 matching 7 bases. V lost 5 bases and J lost 7; bases outside the gene matches: 5. The CDR3 totals 13 residues. Germline V gene lookup returns CDR1 SEHNR and CDR2 FQNEAQ (reference sequence). CDR3 in DNA: TGTGCCAGCAGCCGTGAAGGGGGCCAGCCCCAGCATTTT. It is translated as CASSREGGQPQHF.

CDR3 loop: CASSQRTGQGFYEQYF. As DNA, the CDR3 is TGTGCCAGCTCACAAAGGACGGGACAGGGCTTCTACGAGCAGTACTTC. The chain uses TRBV18 and TRBJ2-7; 9 bases are a match to TRBD1. There are 16 residues in the CDR3. Germline-derived CDR1 and CDR2 are KGHSH and LQKENI. The J segment lost 3 bases and the V segment lost 4 bases, leaving 10 bases of the junction unmatched.

For this clone: This sample also contains other DNA sequences that code for the same CDR3. The rearrangement joins TRBV28 to TRBJ1-2; the match to TRBD1 covers 7 bases. The trim removed 6 bases at V and 4 bases at J, leaving 8 bases unmatched. The CDR3 sequence is 14 residues long. The germline CDR1 and CDR2 sequences are MDHEN and SYDVKM. CDR3 amino acids: CASRSQGGGYGYTF. CDR3 in DNA: TGTGCCAGCAGATCTCAGGGGGGAGGCTATGGCTACACCTTC.